This T cell receptor beta chain was recorded in a study of blood T cell repertoires in COVID-19. Study-level background: Samples came from the United States, Italy and Spain, spanning acute and convalescent COVID-19.

Adults between roughly 18 and 95 years of age took part from 20 to 25 US areas. Cohort 3 donors counted as recovered after two negative PCRs, clearance, or resolved symptoms. The protocol was immunoSEQ multiplex PCR, while the TCRdb copy is restricted to in-frame clones and leaves out a portion. The sample contains approximately 290,000 clones, over 75% of which appear only once. Trimming removed 2 bases from V and 7 bases from J, with 44 bases in between. The CDR3 spans 24 residues. Per the germline V gene, CDR1 is MNHEY and CDR2 is SMNVEV (reference sequence). The rearrangement links TRBV27 to TRBJ1-1, with D perhaps TRBD1 (5 bases). The TCR was taken from a woman aged 25-40 years who had recovered from COVID-19. Sequencing was done on a sample of PBMCs or T cells enriched from blood (not recorded which). CDR3 nucleotides: TGTGCCAGCAGTTTAAATTTTCTCCCGGGGGTACACGACAAATATGCCCTCGACCCCTTTGAAGCTTTCTTT. It codes for CASSLNFLPGVHDKYALDPFEAFF.